This entry lists 26 T cell receptor beta chains sequenced from one sample in a study of long-term antiretroviral therapy in people with HIV. Survey-level resolution applied to immunoSEQ assay v3.0. Sequencing used immunoSEQ multiplex PCR; TCRdb keeps in-frame clones, though not all of them. There are approximately 35,000 clones in the sample; nearly 95% occur only once, and 3% to 4% lies in the top ten. This material consisted of unsorted PBMCs, taken around 5.5 years after starting antiretroviral therapy. These TCRs come from a woman aged 45-65 years with HIV.

This chain links TRBV19 with TRBJ2-7; TRBD2 aligns across 10 bases. V lost 6 bases to trimming and J lost 2 bases; unmatched junction nucleotides: 1. Germline CDR1 reads LNHDA; CDR2 reads SQIVND (reference sequence). The CDR3 spans 13 residues. The CDR3 region is CASRSGGAYEQYF. CDR3 DNA sequence: TGTGCCAGTAGAAGCGGGGGGGCCTACGAGCAGTACTTC. The full variable domain, with the rest looked up from reference TRBV19 and TRBJ2-7, is DGGITQSPKYLFRKEGQNVTLSCEQNLNHDAMYWYRQDPGQGLRLIYYSQIVNDFQKGDIAEGYSVSREKKESFPLTVTSAQKNPTAFYLCASRSGGAYEQYFGPGTRLTVT.

This sequence joins TRBV7-9 and TRBJ2-7; no clear D gene. The CDR3 sequence is 15 residues long. V dropped 1 base and J dropped 3 bases, with 13 bases sitting between them. CDR1 is SEHNR and CDR2 is FQNEAQ in the germline V gene (reference sequence). The CDR3: CASSLGSGSLYEQYF. Here the CDR3 DNA reads TGTGCCAGCAGCTTAGGGTCCGGGTCTCTCTACGAGCAGTACTTC.

This sequence joins TRBV28 and TRBJ2-7; 9 bases are shared with TRBD2. Per germline, CDR1 MDHEN and CDR2 SYDVKM. The CDR3 spans 15 residues. J was trimmed by 8 bases and V by 2 bases; bases with no gene match: 10. The CDR3 DNA sequence: TGTGCCAGCAGTTTAACGACGCTAGCGGGGCGGCAGCAGTACTTC. It yields the protein CASSLTTLAGRQQYF.

The chain combines TRBV7-8 with TRBJ1-2; no definite D call. Per germline, CDR1 SGHVS and CDR2 FQNEAQ. The CDR3 length is 14 residues. V was pared by 2 bases and J by 8 bases, with 15 bases between. CDR3 sequence reads: CASSLSRTSQGYTF. CDR3 in DNA: TGTGCCAGCAGCTTAAGCAGGACCAGCCAGGGCTACACCTTC.

The J gene is TRBJ1-3, the V gene TRBV7-8; TRBD1 is a possible D gene (6 bases). There are 18 residues in the CDR3. Germline V lookup: CDR1 SGHVS, CDR2 FQNEAQ. Trimming removed 4 bases at V and 0 bases at J, with 19 bases between. CDR3 coding DNA: TGTGCCAGCAGCTACAGACAGGAACTTCACTACTCTGGAAACACCATATATTTT. Translating it yields CASSYRQELHYSGNTIYF.

The V gene is TRBV6-1, the J gene TRBJ1-3; D perhaps matches TRBD1 (5 bases). The CDR3 sequence is 14 residues long. The germline V gene has CDR1 MNHNS and CDR2 SASEGT. Trimming removed 6 bases at V and 0 bases at J, with 9 bases between. In DNA form, the CDR3 reads TGTGCCAGCAGAACCAGGGCCTCTGGAAACACCATATATTTT. Translated: CASRTRASGNTIYF.

The CDR3 region is CASAARTTGPTYNEQFF. The CDR3 DNA reads TGTGCTAGTGCCGCAAGGACGACAGGTCCCACCTACAATGAGCAGTTCTTC. The V and J genes are TRBV12-5 and TRBJ2-1; TRBD1 is a possible D gene (6 bases). Germline V lookup: CDR1 LGHNT, CDR2 FRNRAP. Trimming removed 7 bases from V and 2 bases from J, with 21 bases in between. The CDR3 length is 17 residues.

The table lists this clone with a count of one. This sequence joins TRBV29-1 and TRBJ2-7; TRBD1 agrees at 9 bases. The V segment lost 4 bases and the J segment 5 bases; nucleotides outside the gene matches: 6. Germline-derived CDR1 and CDR2 are SQVTM and ANQGSEA. The length of the CDR3 is 13 residues. As DNA, the CDR3 is TGCAGCGTTGCCGACAGGGGGGTCAACGAGCAGTACTTC. Translation: CSVADRGVNEQYF.

The rearrangement uses TRBV11-3 and TRBJ2-3, with 8 bases matching TRBD1. Germline-derived CDR1 and CDR2 are SGHNT and YENEEA. The J segment lost 4 bases and the V segment lost 1 base, leaving 4 bases of the junction unmatched. The CDR3 has 15 residues. The CDR3 bases are TGTGCCAGCAGCTTAGGCGGACAGGGCGCAGATACGCAGTATTTT. It is translated as CASSLGGQGADTQYF.

The V and J genes are TRBV18 and TRBJ1-2; D unclear. CDR1 and CDR2 from the germline V gene are KGHSH and LQKENI. The ends were cut back, 6 bases at V and 0 bases at J, with 14 bases in the middle. CDR3 size: 15 residues. CDR3 loop: CASSPDEQANYGYTF. CDR3 nucleotide sequence: TGTGCCAGCTCTCCCGATGAACAAGCTAACTATGGCTACACCTTC.

The genes are TRBV7-2 and TRBJ1-1; D perhaps matches TRBD1 (6 bases). CDR3 size: 14 residues. V was shortened by 5 bases and J by 1 base, with 11 bases between the two germline ends. Per germline, CDR1 SGHTA and CDR2 FQGNSA. Here the CDR3 DNA reads TGTGCCAGCAGCCCGTGGGGGGCGAACACTGAAGCTTTCTTT. This gives the protein CASSPWGANTEAFF.

This chain joins TRBV5-5 and TRBJ2-5, with a possible D match to TRBD1 (6 bases). Germline V gene lookup returns CDR1 SGHKS and CDR2 YYEKEE (reference sequence). The ends were cut back, 0 bases at V and 3 bases at J, with 9 bases in the middle. The CDR3 loop spans 14 amino acids. The CDR3 DNA reads as TGTGCCAGCAGCTTGGAGGGGGTCAAAGAGACCCAGTACTTC. Protein sequence: CASSLEGVKETQYF.

The rearrangement uses TRBV5-6 and TRBJ2-3, with 7 bases identical to TRBD1. The germline V gene encodes CDR1 SGHDT and CDR2 YYEEEE. The length of the CDR3 is 15 residues. Trimming took 0 bases from V and 6 from J; bases not matched to a gene: 7. The CDR3 DNA reads TGTGCCAGCAGCTTGGTGTCAGGGGGTGGGGATACGCAGTATTTT. Translation gives CASSLVSGGGDTQYF.

The chain links TRBV9 to TRBJ1-1; maybe TRBD1 (5 bases). V was trimmed by 2 bases and J by 5 bases, leaving 13 bases between them. CDR1 is SGDLS, CDR2 YYNGEE, per germline. The CDR3 is made up of 14 amino acids. CDR3 sequence reads: CASSVGAMGTEAFF. The CDR3 nucleotides read TGTGCCAGCAGCGTTGGGGCAATGGGGACTGAAGCTTTCTTT.

V and J are TRBV5-5 and TRBJ2-1; D unclear. Germline assignment: CDR1 SGHKS and CDR2 YYEKEE (reference sequence). V lost 4 bases and J 7 bases, leaving 12 bases between the germline ends. The CDR3 sequence is 13 residues long. CDR3 bases: TGTGCCAGCAGCGTATATAGCTCGAATGAGCAGTTCTTC. Its translation is CASSVYSSNEQFF.

This chain uses TRBV4-1 with TRBJ2-1; 9 bases align to TRBD2. Germline V gene sequence: CDR1 MGHRA, CDR2 YSYEKL. The V and J ends lost 3 bases and 4 bases, in that order; junction bases with no gene match: 10. This CDR3 comprises 17 residues. The CDR3 region is CASSHRRSGGPYNEQFF. The CDR3 nucleotides are TGCGCCAGCAGCCATCGACGTAGCGGGGGCCCTTACAATGAGCAGTTCTTC.

The J gene is TRBJ1-1, the V gene TRBV2; 8 nucleotides line up with TRBD1. Germline V gene lookup returns CDR1 SNHLY and CDR2 FYNNEI. The CDR3 contains 14 residues. Trimming cost V 1 base and J 7 bases; bases outside gene matches: 5. The CDR3, as DNA: TGTGCCAGCAGTGAAGGGCAGGGGGCACGTGAAGCTTTCTTT. This codes for CASSEGQGAREAFF.

The rearrangement joins TRBV23-1 to TRBJ1-2, with 7 bases aligning to TRBD1. TRBV23-1 is recorded as an ORF, its role being uncertain. The CDR3 covers 14 residues. With V trimmed by 5 bases and J by 5 bases, 8 bases remained unmatched. The CDR3 DNA reads TGCGCCAGCAGTTTGACAGGGCACCATTATGGCTACACCTTC. Translating it yields CASSLTGHHYGYTF.

The CDR3 sequence is CASSPGQGSPLHF. DNA for the CDR3: TGTGCCAGCAGCCCCGGACAGGGGTCACCCCTCCACTTT. The chain uses TRBV7-3 and TRBJ1-6; TRBD1 matches 9 bases. Losses at the gene ends were 5 bases for V and 10 bases for J; bases not matched to a gene: 3. This CDR3 contains 13 residues. Germline V gene data show CDR1 as SGHTA and CDR2 as FQGTGA. The whole variable domain, filled in from reference TRBV7-3 and TRBJ1-6, reads GAGVSQTPSNKVTEKGKYVELRCDPISGHTALYWYRQSLGQGPEFLIYFQGTGAADDSGLPNDRFFAVRPEGSVSTLKIQRTERGDSAVYLCASSPGQGSPLHFGNGTRLTVT.

The CDR3 DNA reads as TGTGCCAGCAGCCAAGCCCCCAGCCACTTGGGCGAGCAGTACTTC. It codes for CASSQAPSHLGEQYF. The genes are TRBV14 and TRBJ2-7; no firm D call. The CDR3 has 15 residues. Trimming took off 1 base at V and 6 bases at J, with 16 bases between the two ends. Germline V lookup: CDR1 SGHDN, CDR2 FVKESK. Full variable domain (rest looked up from reference TRBV14 and TRBJ2-7): EAGVTQFPSHSVIEKGQTVTLRCDPISGHDNLYWYRRVMGKEIKFLLHFVKESKQDESGMPNNRFLAERTGGTYSTLKVQPAELEDSGVYFCASSQAPSHLGEQYFGPGTRLTVT.

The chain couples TRBV4-1 to TRBJ1-1; a weak D match, TRBD1 (5 bases). The CDR3 is 15 amino acids. CDR1 is MGHRA, CDR2 YSYEKL, per germline. V shed 2 bases and J shed 5 bases, with 15 bases lying between them. The CDR3 DNA reads TGCGCCAGCAGCCAATTTGTCCAGGGCGGTACTGAAGCTTTCTTT. Translating gives CASSQFVQGGTEAFF.

CDR3 sequence (DNA): TGTGCTAGTGGTCCTGCTTTGACAAAATACACCTTC. Its protein product is CASGPALTKYTF. V and J are TRBV12-5 and TRBJ1-2; D gene unclear. This CDR3 is 12 amino acids long. Trimming took off 5 bases at V and 11 bases at J, with 15 bases between the two ends. CDR1 LGHNT and CDR2 FRNRAP come from the germline V gene. Full variable domain (missing parts from reference TRBV12-5 and TRBJ1-2): DARVTQTPRHKVTEMGQEVTMRCQPILGHNTVFWYRQTMMQGLELLAYFRNRAPLDDSGMPKDRFSAEMPDATLATLKIQPSEPRDSAVYFCASGPALTKYTFGSGTRLTVV.

The J gene is TRBJ2-7, the V gene TRBV10-2, with a tentative D call TRBD2 (6 bases). CDR1 WSHSY and CDR2 SAAADI come from the germline V gene. V dropped 7 bases and J dropped 0 bases, with 10 bases sitting between them. The CDR3 extends over 13 amino acids. As DNA, the CDR3 is TGCGCCAGCAAAGGTAGCGGCTCCTACGAGCAGTACTTC. This codes for CASKGSGSYEQYF.

This clone has just a few counts. J is TRBJ1-2 and V is TRBV12-5, with a weak D call TRBD1 (6 bases). Germline lookup yields CDR1 LGHNT and CDR2 FRNRAP. Trimming cost V 1 base and J 7 bases, with 13 bases left between them. The CDR3 has 14 residues. CDR3 in DNA: TGTGCTAGTGGTTTGGGGAGAGGGACAAGTGGCTACACCTTC. This codes for CASGLGRGTSGYTF.

The chain combines TRBV7-9 with TRBJ2-2, with D possibly TRBD1 on 6 matching bases. The germline gives CDR1 SEHNR, CDR2 FQNEAQ (reference sequence). This CDR3 region has 16 residues. Trimming pared 5 bases from V and 3 bases from J, leaving 16 bases between. The CDR3 spells CASSVESGVDTGELFF. CDR3 nucleotide sequence: TGTGCCAGCAGCGTCGAATCAGGGGTAGACACCGGGGAGCTGTTTTTT.

The chain combines TRBV2 with TRBJ1-1; 10 bases line up with TRBD1. The trim removed 3 bases at V and 5 bases at J, leaving 3 bases unmatched. Germline V gives CDR1 SNHLY, CDR2 FYNNEI. The CDR3 is 14 amino acids. The CDR3 loop reads CASSDEGQGTEAFF. CDR3 DNA: TGTGCCAGCAGTGATGAGGGACAGGGGACTGAAGCTTTCTTT. The full variable domain, in which reference TRBV2 and TRBJ1-1 provide the parts outside the CDR3, is EPEVTQTPSHQVTQMGQEVILRCVPISNHLYFYWYRQILGQKVEFLVSFYNNEISEKSEIFDDQFSVERPDGSNFTLKIRSTKLEDSAMYFCASSDEGQGTEAFFGQGTRLTVV.